This T cell receptor beta chain was observed in a study of graft-versus-host responses after intestinal transplantation. Study background: Transplant types were multivisceral, liver-intestinal, or isolated intestinal. Recipients across the board were started on anti-thymocyte globulin induction, then kept on tacrolimus and steroids for around 3 years.

Study conclusions and caveats: Allografts from individuals with graft-donor T cell macrochimerism displayed high graft-versus-host to host-versus-graft clonal ratios.

On this clone: Antigen specificity is unknown.

V lost 4 bases to trimming and J lost 2 bases; unmatched junction nucleotides: 3. The CDR3 is 14 amino acids. The germline V gene encodes CDR1 KGHSH and CDR2 LQKENI. The method was immunoSEQ multiplex PCR; TCRdb's version includes in-frame clones alone and lacks a portion of them. Here the sample spans 50,000 or so clones, 80% to 95% being singletons. The receptor's source is a human patient who received an intestinal transplant, so some T cells may come from the graft donor. The chain employs TRBV18 and TRBJ2-5; 8 bases agree with TRBD1. Source: PBMCs, taken 750 to 800 days after a first intestinal transplant, on the day of a second. The CDR3 DNA sequence: TGTGCCAGCTCACAAGGACAGGGTCAAGAGACCCAGTACTTC. This sequence encodes CASSQGQGQETQYF. Full variable domain (rest looked up from reference TRBV18 and TRBJ2-5): NAGVMQNPRHLVRRRGQEARLRCSPMKGHSHVYWYRQLPEEGLKFMVYLQKENIIDESGMPKERFSAEFPKEGPSILRIQQVVRGDSAAYFCASSQGQGQETQYFGPGTRLLVL.